The clone carrying this T cell receptor (beta chain) was seen a handful of times. The antigen is undetermined. The data derive from a study of radiotherapy plus CTLA-4 blockade in lung cancer. Study-level background: Among all patients, 18% showed objective responses, while 30% to 35% had disease control.

Only in-frame clones appear in the TCRdb table, and some are missing; sequencing was by immunoSEQ multiplex PCR. Among tens of thousands of clones, approximately 79% were seen once, and the ten largest hold about a sixth. The germline V gene has CDR1 MDHEN and CDR2 SYDVKM. The CDR3 is 13 amino acids. V shed 4 bases and J shed 4 bases, with 11 bases lying between them. The study treated chemo-refractory metastatic non-small-cell lung cancer patients with focal radiation plus ipilimumab CTLA-4 blockade. Study-level points and caveats: Some TCR clones had been derived from tumors. These clones expanded in peripheral blood after radiotherapy plus ipilimumab. Response, reportedly, was best predicted by interferon-beta along with early blood T cell clone dynamics.

This TCR was recovered from a human donor with non-small cell lung cancer whose response to radiotherapy plus ipilimumab could not be evaluated. Some clones in this sample may be carry-over from other donors' samples. The sequencing used peripheral blood, collected from a patient treated with radiotherapy plus ipilimumab. V and J are TRBV28 and TRBJ2-7; no firm D call. CDR3 DNA: TGTGCCAGCAGTTATTCGAACTTTTACGAGCAGTACTTC. Translation: CASSYSNFYEQYF. The whole variable domain, filled in from reference TRBV28 and TRBJ2-7, reads DVKVTQSSRYLVKRTGEKVFLECVQDMDHENMFWYRQDPGLGLRLIYFSYDVKMKEKGDIPEGYSVSREKKERFSLILESASTNQTSMYLCASSYSNFYEQYFGPGTRLTVT.